The 20 T cell receptor beta chains below come from one sample, sequenced in a study of blood T cell repertoires in COVID-19. Generated by immunoSEQ multiplex PCR, the TCRdb table keeps only in-frame clones and is missing some. The sample lists about 96,000 clones; 70% to 90% were seen once. Sequencing input: peripheral blood. The receptors here all came from a human donor with COVID-19, enrolled during active disease. The donor label of this sample is uncertain.

The CDR3 nucleotides are TGTGCCAGCAGCATACTAGCGGGGTCGGGAGAGCAGTTCTTC. It yields the protein CASSILAGSGEQFF. This chain connects TRBV7-2 to TRBJ2-1, with 10 bases matching TRBD2. Germline assignment: CDR1 SGHTA and CDR2 FQGNSA. The CDR3 is 14 amino acids. Unmatched junction bases numbered 8, after V lost 5 bases and J lost 10 bases.

The chain joins TRBV19 to TRBJ1-3; no firm D call. The ends were cut back, 3 bases at V and 0 bases at J, with 15 bases in the middle. Per the germline V gene, CDR1 is LNHDA and CDR2 is SQIVND (reference sequence). The CDR3 extends over 17 amino acids. The chain's CDR3 is CASSIIFPGSSGNTIYF. CDR3 in DNA: TGTGCCAGTAGTATTATCTTTCCGGGAAGCTCTGGAAACACCATATATTTT.

As DNA, the CDR3 is TGCAGCGTCGCAGGGACTAGCGGGAGTGGGAATGAGCAGTTCTTC. It yields the protein CSVAGTSGSGNEQFF. The chain joins TRBV29-1 to TRBJ2-1, with 14 bases matching TRBD2. Germline V gives CDR1 SQVTM, CDR2 ANQGSEA. V shed 6 bases and J 7 bases; nucleotides not matched to a gene: 8. The CDR3 sequence is 15 residues long.

The V and J genes are TRBV21-1 and TRBJ2-5; the tabulated D call, TRBD2, remains unverified against the DNA. TRBV21-1 is a known pseudogene. There are 16 residues in the CDR3. The CDR3 DNA sequence: TGTGCCAGCAGCAAAACTCTAGCGGGCGCCCAAGAGACCCAGTACTTC. The encoded protein is CASSKTLAGAQETQYF.

This chain uses TRBV5-1 with TRBJ1-2; 8 nucleotides agree with TRBD1. V gave up 0 bases and J gave up 0 bases; unmatched junction bases: 7. The CDR3 sequence is 17 residues long. The germline CDR1 and CDR2 sequences are SGHRS and YFSETQ. The CDR3: CASSLAQGAGANYGYTF. The CDR3 DNA reads as TGCGCCAGCAGCTTGGCGCAGGGGGCAGGGGCTAACTATGGCTACACCTTC.

The sample holds a few counts of this clone. The V call is TRBV4-1, the J call TRBJ2-7; 9 bases map to TRBD1. After removal of 2 bases from V and 3 bases from J, the junction contained 2 bases not matched to a gene. The CDR3 totals 14 residues. Germline-derived CDR1 and CDR2 are MGHRA and YSYEKL. CDR3 in amino acids: CASSQTTGGYEQYF. In DNA form, the CDR3 reads TGCGCCAGCAGCCAAACGACAGGGGGCTACGAGCAGTACTTC.

This sequence joins TRBV28 and TRBJ1-2; D is possibly TRBD1 (6 bases). Germline V gives CDR1 MDHEN, CDR2 SYDVKM. CDR3 length: 16 amino acids. The ends were cut back, 2 bases at V and 3 bases at J, with 16 bases in the middle. The CDR3 DNA is TGTGCCAGCAGTTTAAGTTCAGGGGAATTTTACTATGGCTACACCTTC. Protein: CASSLSSGEFYYGYTF.

This clone has only one observation. The rearrangement joins TRBV24-1 to TRBJ2-5; TRBD2 matches 7 bases. Germline loops: CDR1 KGHDR, CDR2 SFDVKD. The V and J ends lost 9 bases and 5 bases, in that order; junction bases with no gene match: 8. CDR3 length: 13 residues. As DNA, the CDR3 is TGTGCCACCGGGGGGAGGGGAACGGAGACCCAGTACTTC. Protein product: CATGGRGTETQYF.

The chain recombines TRBV11-1 with TRBJ2-7; tentative D call: TRBD1 (6 bases). CDR3 length: 13 amino acids. V dropped 5 bases and J dropped 3 bases, with 11 bases sitting between them. Germline CDR1 and CDR2: SGHAT and FQDESV (reference sequence). The CDR3 sequence is CASSHTGNYEQYF. The DNA of the CDR3 is TGTGCCAGCAGCCACACAGGGAACTACGAGCAGTACTTC.

The rearrangement joins TRBV4-1 to TRBJ1-2, with 7 bases lining up with TRBD1. Per germline, CDR1 MGHRA and CDR2 YSYEKL. V shed 0 bases and J 4 bases; nucleotides not matched to a gene: 5. The CDR3 contains 15 residues. The CDR3, as DNA: TGCGCCAGCAGCCAAGAGGGATCAGGGGGCTATGGCTACACCTTC. Its translation is CASSQEGSGGYGYTF.

The rearrangement links TRBV28 to TRBJ1-1, with 7 positions matching TRBD1. The CDR3 runs 14 residues. CDR1 and CDR2 (germline): MDHEN, SYDVKM. Germline trimming cut 6 bases from V and 4 bases from J; bases unmatched to any gene: 8. CDR3 coding DNA: TGTGCCAGCAGCACAGGGGTTAGCAGCACTGAAGCTTTCTTT. As protein: CASSTGVSSTEAFF.

CDR3 nucleotide sequence: TGTGCCAGCAGCCGACAGGGGAGTAGTTCGGATGAGCAGTTCTTC. It codes for CASSRQGSSSDEQFF. The genes are TRBV2 and TRBJ2-1; the match to TRBD1 covers 8 bases. The CDR3 spans 15 residues. Germline V gene lookup returns CDR1 SNHLY and CDR2 FYNNEI. V was clipped by 6 bases and J by 8 bases; unmatched bases: 12.

This chain uses TRBV5-1 with TRBJ2-1, with D possibly TRBD1 on 5 matching bases. Trimming removed 0 bases at V and 8 bases at J, with 9 bases between. The CDR3 sequence is 13 residues long. Germline CDR1 is SGHRS and CDR2 is YFSETQ. The CDR3 spells CASSLGRRDEQFF. The DNA for the CDR3 is TGCGCCAGCAGCTTGGGCCGCAGGGATGAGCAGTTCTTC.

CDR3 amino acids: CASTTEESAGELFF. The CDR3 bases are TGTGCCTCCACGACCGAGGAGAGCGCCGGGGAGCTGTTTTTT. The gene calls are TRBV7-3 and TRBJ2-2; no definite D call. This CDR3 spans 14 amino acids. V was cut by 11 bases and J by 6 bases, with 19 bases left in between. From germline, CDR1 is SGHTA and CDR2 FQGTGA.

The chain couples TRBV6-5 to TRBJ1-1; the D gene is possibly TRBD1 (6 bases). The V gene's germline CDR1 is MNHEY and CDR2 SVGAGI. The CDR3 has 14 amino acids. V lost 6 bases, J lost 2 bases, and 13 bases lay in between. CDR3 coding DNA: TGTGCCAGCAGGACTCAGGGGCAAAACACTGAAGCTTTCTTT. Translation gives CASRTQGQNTEAFF.

The DNA of the CDR3 is TGTGCCAGCAGTGTCAGACAGGGTAGTGAGCAGTTCTTC. Encoded protein: CASSVRQGSEQFF. The rearrangement links TRBV2 to TRBJ2-1, with TRBD1 matching 7 bases. The germline CDR1 and CDR2 sequences are SNHLY and FYNNEI. Trimming cost V 4 bases and J 9 bases; bases outside gene matches: 6. This CDR3 has 13 residues.

The rearrangement uses TRBV5-5 and TRBJ1-1; D possibly corresponds to TRBD1 (6 bases). The CDR3 has 16 residues. Germline CDR1 and CDR2: SGHKS and YYEKEE (reference sequence). V lost 1 base to trimming and J lost 3 bases, with 16 bases between them. CDR3 loop: CASSLTVRQGYTEAFF. Written as DNA, the CDR3 is TGTGCCAGCAGCTTGACTGTGAGGCAGGGGTACACTGAAGCTTTCTTT.

The chain combines TRBV7-9 with TRBJ2-1, with unresolved D. With 1 base removed from V and 8 bases from J, the gap between germline ends came to 6 bases. The CDR3 sequence is 12 residues long. Germline V gene sequence: CDR1 SEHNR, CDR2 FQNEAQ (reference sequence). The CDR3 reads CASSLERDEQFF. CDR3 nucleotides: TGTGCCAGCAGCTTAGAACGAGATGAGCAGTTCTTC.

This clone has at least ten counts. The chain carries TRBV27 and TRBJ1-2; 8 bases fit TRBD1. This CDR3 is 19 amino acids long. Germline values: CDR1 MNHEY, CDR2 SMNVEV (reference sequence). With V trimmed by 5 bases and J by 4 bases, 21 bases remained unmatched. CDR3 DNA sequence: TGTGCCAGCAGTCAACGAACATGGACAGGGTCGGGTTGGCTCTATGGCTACACCTTC. This codes for CASSQRTWTGSGWLYGYTF.

This clone occurred a few times. The DNA of the CDR3 is TGTGCCAGCAGCTTGGGGACAGGGGTGGCTAATCAGCCCCAGCATTTT. Translated: CASSLGTGVANQPQHF. V gene TRBV5-6 combines with J gene TRBJ1-5; 9 nucleotides align to TRBD1. The CDR3 extends over 16 amino acids. Germline CDR1 is SGHDT and CDR2 is YYEEEE. With V trimmed by 0 bases and J by 4 bases, 5 bases remained unmatched.